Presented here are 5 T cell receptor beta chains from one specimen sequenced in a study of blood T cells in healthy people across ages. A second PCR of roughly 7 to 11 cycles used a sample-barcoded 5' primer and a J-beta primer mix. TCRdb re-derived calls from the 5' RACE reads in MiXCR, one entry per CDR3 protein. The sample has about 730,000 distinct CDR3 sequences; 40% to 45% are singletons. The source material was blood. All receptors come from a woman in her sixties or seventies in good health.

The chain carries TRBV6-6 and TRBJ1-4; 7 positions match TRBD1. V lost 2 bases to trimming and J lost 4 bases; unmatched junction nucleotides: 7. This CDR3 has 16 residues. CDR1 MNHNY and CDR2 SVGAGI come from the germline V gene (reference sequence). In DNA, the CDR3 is TGTGCCAGCAGTTACCCCAACAGGGGTGGTAATGAAAAACTGTTTTTT. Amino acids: CASSYPNRGGNEKLFF.

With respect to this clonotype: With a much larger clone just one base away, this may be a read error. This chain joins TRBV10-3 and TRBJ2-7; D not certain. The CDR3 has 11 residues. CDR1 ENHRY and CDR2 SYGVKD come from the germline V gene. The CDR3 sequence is CATKSSCEQYF. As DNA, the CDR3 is TGTGCCACTAAAAGCTCCTGCGAGCAGTACTTC.

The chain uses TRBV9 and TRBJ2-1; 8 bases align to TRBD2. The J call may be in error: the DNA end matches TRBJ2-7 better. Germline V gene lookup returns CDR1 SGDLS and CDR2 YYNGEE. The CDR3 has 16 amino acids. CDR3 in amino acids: CASSVDLLRGDNEQYF. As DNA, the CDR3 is TGTGCCAGCAGCGTAGATCTATTGCGGGGGGACAATGAGCAGTACTTC.

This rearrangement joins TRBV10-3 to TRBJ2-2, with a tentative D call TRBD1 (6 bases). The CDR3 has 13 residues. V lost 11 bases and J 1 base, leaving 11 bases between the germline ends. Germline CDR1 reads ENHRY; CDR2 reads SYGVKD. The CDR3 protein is CAVEGQNTGELFF. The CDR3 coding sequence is TGTGCCGTTGAGGGACAGAACACCGGGGAGCTGTTTTTT.

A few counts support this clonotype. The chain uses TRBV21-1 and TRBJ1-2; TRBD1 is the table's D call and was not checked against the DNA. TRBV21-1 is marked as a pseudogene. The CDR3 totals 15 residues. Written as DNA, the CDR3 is TGTGCCAGCAGCAAAGCCCGCGCCAGGGGCTATGGCTACACCTTC. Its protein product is CASSKARARGYGYTF.